This TCR beta chain was captured by sequencing in a study of T cell responses to AZD1222 COVID-19 vaccine. Clones were read by immunoSEQ multiplex PCR, and TCRdb kept only the in-frame ones, dropping some. The sample includes 120,000 or so clones, around nine tenths of them seen just once. The V gene end was trimmed by 0 bases and the J gene end by 6 bases; junction bases not matched to a gene: 10. The CDR3 is made up of 17 amino acids. The V gene's germline CDR1 is SGHRS and CDR2 YFSETQ. The TCR comes from an adult in good health. The chain recombines TRBV5-1 with TRBJ1-2; TRBD1 matches at 11 bases. The sample here was peripheral blood, taken on day 0 of MenACWY control vaccination. CDR3 nucleotide sequence: TGCGCCAGCAGCTTGGAAGGGACAGGGGGTTTTTTCCATGGCTACACCTTC. Protein sequence: CASSLEGTGGFFHGYTF.